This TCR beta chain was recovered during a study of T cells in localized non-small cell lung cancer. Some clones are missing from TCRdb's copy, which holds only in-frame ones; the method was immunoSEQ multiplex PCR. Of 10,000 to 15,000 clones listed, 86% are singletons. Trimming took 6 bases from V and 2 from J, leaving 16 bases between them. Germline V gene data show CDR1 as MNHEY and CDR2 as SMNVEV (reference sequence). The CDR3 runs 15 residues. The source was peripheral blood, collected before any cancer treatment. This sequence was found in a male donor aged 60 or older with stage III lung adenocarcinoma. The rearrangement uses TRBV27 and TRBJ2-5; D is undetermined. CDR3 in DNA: TGTGCCAGCAGGCGCATCGCCTTTTCTCAAGAGACCCAGTACTTC. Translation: CASRRIAFSQETQYF.